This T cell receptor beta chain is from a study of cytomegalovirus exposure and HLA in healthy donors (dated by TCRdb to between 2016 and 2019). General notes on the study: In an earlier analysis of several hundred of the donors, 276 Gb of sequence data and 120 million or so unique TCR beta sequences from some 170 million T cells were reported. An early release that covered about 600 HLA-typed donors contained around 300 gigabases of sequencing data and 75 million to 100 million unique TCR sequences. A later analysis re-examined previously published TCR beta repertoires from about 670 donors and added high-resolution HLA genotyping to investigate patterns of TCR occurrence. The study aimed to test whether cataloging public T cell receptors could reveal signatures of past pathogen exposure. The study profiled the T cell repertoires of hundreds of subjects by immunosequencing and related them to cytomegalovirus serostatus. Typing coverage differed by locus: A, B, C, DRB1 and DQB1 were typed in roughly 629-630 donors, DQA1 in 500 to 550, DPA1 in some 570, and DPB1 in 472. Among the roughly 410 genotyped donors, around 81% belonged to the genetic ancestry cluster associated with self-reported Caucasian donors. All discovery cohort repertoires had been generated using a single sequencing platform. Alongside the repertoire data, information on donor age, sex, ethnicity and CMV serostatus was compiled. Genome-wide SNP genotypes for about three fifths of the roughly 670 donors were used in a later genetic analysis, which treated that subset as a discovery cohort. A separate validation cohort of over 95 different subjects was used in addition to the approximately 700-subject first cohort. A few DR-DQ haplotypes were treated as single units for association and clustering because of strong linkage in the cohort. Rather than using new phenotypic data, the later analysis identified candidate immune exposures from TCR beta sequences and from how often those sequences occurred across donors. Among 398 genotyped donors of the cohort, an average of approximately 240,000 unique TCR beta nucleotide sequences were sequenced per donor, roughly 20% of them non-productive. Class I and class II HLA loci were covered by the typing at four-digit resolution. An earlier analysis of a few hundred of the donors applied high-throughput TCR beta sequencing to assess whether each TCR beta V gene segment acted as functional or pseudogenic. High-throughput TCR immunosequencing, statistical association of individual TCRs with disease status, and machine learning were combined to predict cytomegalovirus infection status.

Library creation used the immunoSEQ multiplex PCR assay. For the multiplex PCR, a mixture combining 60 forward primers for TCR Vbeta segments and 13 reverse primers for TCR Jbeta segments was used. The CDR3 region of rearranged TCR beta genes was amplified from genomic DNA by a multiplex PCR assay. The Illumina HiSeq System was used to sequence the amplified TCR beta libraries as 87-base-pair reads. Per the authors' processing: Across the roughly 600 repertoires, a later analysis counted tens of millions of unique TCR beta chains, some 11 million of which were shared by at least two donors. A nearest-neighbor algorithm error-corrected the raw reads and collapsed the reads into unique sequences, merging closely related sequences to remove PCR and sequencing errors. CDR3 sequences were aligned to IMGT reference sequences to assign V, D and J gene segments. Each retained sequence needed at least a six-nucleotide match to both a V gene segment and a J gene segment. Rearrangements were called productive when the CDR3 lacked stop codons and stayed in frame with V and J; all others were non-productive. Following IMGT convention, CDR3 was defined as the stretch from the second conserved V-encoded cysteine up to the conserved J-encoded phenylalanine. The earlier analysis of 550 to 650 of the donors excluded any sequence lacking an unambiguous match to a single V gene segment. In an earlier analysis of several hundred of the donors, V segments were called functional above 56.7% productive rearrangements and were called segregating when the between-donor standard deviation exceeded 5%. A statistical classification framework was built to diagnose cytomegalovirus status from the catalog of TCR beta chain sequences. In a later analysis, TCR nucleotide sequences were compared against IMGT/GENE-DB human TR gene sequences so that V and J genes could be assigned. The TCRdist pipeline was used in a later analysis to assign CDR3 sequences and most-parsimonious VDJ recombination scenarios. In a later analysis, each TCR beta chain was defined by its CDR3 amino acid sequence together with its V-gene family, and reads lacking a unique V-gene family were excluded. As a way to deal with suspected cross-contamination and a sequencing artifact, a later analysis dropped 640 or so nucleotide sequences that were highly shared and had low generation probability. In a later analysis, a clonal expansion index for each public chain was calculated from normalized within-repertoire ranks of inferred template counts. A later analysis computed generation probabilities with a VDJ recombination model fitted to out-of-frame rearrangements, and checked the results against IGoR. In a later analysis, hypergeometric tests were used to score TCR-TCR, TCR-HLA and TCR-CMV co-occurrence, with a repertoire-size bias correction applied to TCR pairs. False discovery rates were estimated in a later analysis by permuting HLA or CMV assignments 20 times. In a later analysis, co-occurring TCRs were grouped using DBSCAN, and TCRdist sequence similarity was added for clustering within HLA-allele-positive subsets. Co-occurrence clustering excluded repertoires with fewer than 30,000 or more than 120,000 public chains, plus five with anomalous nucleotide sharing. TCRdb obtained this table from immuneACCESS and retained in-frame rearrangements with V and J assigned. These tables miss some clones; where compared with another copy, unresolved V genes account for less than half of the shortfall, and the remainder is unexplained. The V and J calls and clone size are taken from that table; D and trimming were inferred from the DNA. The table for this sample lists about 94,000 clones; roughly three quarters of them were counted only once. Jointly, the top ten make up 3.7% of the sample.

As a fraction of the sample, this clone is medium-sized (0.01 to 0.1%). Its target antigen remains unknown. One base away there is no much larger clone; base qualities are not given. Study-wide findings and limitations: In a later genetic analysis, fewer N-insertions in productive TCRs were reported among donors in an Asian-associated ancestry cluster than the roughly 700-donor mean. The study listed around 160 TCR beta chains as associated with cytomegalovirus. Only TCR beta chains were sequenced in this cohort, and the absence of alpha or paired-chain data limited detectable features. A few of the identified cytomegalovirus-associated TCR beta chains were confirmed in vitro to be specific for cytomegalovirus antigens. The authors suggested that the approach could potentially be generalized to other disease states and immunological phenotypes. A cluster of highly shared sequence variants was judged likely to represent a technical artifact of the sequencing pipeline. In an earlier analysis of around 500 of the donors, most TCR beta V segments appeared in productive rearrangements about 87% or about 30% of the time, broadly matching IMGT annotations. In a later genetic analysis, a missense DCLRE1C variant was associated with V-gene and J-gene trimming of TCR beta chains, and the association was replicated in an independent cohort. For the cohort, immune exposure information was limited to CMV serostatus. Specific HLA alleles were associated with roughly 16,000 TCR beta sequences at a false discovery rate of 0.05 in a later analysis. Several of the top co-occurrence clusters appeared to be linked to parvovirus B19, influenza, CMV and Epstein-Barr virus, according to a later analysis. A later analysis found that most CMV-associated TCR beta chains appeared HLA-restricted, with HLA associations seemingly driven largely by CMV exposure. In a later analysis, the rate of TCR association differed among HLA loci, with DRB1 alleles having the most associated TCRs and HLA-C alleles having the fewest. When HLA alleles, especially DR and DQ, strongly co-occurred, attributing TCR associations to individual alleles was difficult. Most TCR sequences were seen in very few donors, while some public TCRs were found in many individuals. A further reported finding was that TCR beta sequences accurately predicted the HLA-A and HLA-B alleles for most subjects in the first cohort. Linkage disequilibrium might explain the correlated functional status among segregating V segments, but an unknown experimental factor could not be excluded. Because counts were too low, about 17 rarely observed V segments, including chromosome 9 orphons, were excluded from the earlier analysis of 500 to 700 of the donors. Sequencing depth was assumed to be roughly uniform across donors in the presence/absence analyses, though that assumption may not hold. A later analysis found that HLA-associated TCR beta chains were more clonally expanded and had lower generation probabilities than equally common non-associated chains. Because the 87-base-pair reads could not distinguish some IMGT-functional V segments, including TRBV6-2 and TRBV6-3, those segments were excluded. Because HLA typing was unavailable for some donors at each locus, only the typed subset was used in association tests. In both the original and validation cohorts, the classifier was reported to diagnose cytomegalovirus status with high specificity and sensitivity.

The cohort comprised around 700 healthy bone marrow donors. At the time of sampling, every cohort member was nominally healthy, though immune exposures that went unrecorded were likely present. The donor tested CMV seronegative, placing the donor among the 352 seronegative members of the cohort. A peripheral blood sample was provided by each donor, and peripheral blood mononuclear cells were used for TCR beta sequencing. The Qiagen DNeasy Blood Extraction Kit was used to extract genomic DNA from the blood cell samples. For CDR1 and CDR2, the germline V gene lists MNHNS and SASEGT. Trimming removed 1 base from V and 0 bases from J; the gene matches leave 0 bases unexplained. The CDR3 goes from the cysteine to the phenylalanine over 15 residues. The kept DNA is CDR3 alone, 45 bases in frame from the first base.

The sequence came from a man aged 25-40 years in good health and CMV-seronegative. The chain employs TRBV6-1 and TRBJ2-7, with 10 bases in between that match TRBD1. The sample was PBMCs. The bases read TGTGCCAGCAGTGAAGGGACAGGGGGCTCCTACGAGCAGTACTTC. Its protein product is CASSEGTGGSYEQYF.